Sequencing of this TCR beta chain was carried out in a study of OX40 agonist ivuxolimab in advanced cancers. As for the study in general: Among those enrolled, mean age was approximately 60 years (range roughly 20 to 85) and 82.7% were male. Prior anti-PD-1, anti-PD-L1 or anti-CTLA-4 therapy was allowed; around 40% had some.

Regarding the study as a whole: Patients who responded partially at 0.1-3.0 mg/kg showed clonal expansion ranking among the lowest.

Comments on this clone: Its antigen remains unknown.

Here immunoSEQ multiplex PCR was the method, and the copy in TCRdb shows in-frame clones only, minus some. The sample has more than 2,000 clones, about four fifths seen once; the top ten hold approximately 17%. Germline values: CDR1 MNHEY, CDR2 SMNVEV (reference sequence). The CDR3 length is 16 residues. V lost 2 bases, J lost 0 bases, and 5 bases stayed unmatched. This chain links TRBV27 with TRBJ1-1; 8 nucleotides align to TRBD1. The clonotype comes from an adult with an advanced solid tumor such as melanoma, head and neck, liver or kidney cancer. The sequences come from CD4+ or CD8+ T cells sorted from blood, collected in a trial of the OX40 agonist ivuxolimab. CDR3 bases: TGTGCCAGCAGTTTACTGAACAGGGGGTTGAACACTGAAGCTTTCTTT. This encodes CASSLLNRGLNTEAFF.